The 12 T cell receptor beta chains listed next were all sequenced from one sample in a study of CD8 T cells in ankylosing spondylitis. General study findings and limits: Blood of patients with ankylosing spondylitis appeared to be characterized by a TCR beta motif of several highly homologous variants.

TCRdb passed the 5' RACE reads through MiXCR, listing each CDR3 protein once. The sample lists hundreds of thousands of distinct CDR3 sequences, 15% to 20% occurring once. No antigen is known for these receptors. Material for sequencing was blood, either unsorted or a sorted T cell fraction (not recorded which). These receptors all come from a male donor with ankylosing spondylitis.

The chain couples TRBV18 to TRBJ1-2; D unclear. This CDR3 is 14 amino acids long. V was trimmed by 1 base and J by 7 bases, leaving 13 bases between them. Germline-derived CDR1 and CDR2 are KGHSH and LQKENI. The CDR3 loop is CASSPLEVKGGYTF. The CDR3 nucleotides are TGTGCCAGCTCACCACTTGAGGTTAAGGGTGGCTACACCTTC.

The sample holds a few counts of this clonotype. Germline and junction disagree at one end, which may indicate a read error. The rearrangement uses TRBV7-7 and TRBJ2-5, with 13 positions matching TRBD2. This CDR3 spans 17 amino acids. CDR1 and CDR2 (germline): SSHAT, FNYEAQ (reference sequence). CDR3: CASSLGLAGAYQETQYF. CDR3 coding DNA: TGTGCTAGCAGCTTAGGACTAGCGGGGGCTTACCAAGAGACCCAGTACTTC.

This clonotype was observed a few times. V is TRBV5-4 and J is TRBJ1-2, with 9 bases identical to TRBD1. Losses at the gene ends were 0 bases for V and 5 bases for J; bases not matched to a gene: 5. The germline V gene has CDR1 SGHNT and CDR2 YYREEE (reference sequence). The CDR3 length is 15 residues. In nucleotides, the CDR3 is TGTGCCAGCAGCTTGGGACAGGGGGTGGAGTATGGCTACACCTTC. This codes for CASSLGQGVEYGYTF.

CDR3 region: CASSVGGTQASYEQYF. The CDR3 DNA reads as TGTGCCAGCAGCGTAGGTGGGACGCAAGCTTCCTACGAGCAGTACTTC. The chain uses TRBV9 and TRBJ2-7, with D possibly called TRBD1 or TRBD2 (5 bases each). Trimming took 0 bases from V and 1 from J, leaving 14 bases between them. Germline assignment: CDR1 SGDLS and CDR2 YYNGEE. CDR3 length equals 16 residues. The full variable domain, in which reference TRBV9 and TRBJ2-7 provide the parts outside the CDR3, is DSGVTQTPKHLITATGQRVTLRCSPRSGDLSVYWYQQSLDQGLQFLIQYYNGEERAKGNILERFSAQQFPDLHSELNLSSLELGDSALYFCASSVGGTQASYEQYFGPGTRLTVT.

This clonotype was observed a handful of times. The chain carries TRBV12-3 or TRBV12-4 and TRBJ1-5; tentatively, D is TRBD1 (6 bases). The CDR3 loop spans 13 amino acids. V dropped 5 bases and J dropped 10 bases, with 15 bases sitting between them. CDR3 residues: CASSGQSISPQHF. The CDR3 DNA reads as TGTGCCAGCAGTGGACAGTCAATCAGTCCCCAGCATTTT.

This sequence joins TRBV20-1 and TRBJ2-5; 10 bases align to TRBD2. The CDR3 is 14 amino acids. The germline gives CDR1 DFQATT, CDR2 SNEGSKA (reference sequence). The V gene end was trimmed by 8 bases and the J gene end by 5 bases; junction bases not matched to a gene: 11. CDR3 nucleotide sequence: TGCAGTCCCAGCGGGAGGGCCGAGCGGGAGACCCAGTACTTC. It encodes CSPSGRAERETQYF.

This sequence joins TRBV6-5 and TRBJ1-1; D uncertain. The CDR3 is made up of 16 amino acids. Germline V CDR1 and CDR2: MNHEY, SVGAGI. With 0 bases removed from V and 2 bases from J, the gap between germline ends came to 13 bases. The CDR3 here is CASSYSKVTGNTEAFF. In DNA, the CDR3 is TGTGCCAGCAGTTACTCGAAGGTCACCGGAAACACTGAAGCTTTCTTT.

In DNA, the CDR3 is TGTGCCAGCAGCCAAGATCGGGCTAGCATGGGCACAGATACGCAGTATTTT. Translation: CASSQDRASMGTDTQYF. This rearrangement joins TRBV4-2 to TRBJ2-3, with D tentatively TRBD2 (5 bases). Germline CDR1 reads LGHNA; CDR2 reads YNFKEQ. The length of the CDR3 is 17 residues. V shed 0 bases and J shed 1 base, with 14 bases lying between them.

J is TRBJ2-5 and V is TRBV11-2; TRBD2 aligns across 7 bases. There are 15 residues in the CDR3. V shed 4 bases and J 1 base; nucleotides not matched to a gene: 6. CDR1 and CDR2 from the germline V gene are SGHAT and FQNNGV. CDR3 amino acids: CASSSGTNFQETQYF. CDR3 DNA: TGTGCCAGCAGCTCCGGGACTAACTTCCAAGAGACCCAGTACTTC.

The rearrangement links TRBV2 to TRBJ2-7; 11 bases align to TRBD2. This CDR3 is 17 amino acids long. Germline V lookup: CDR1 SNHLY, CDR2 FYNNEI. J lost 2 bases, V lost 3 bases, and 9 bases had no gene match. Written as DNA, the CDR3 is TGTGCCAGCAGTGAGACCATTAGCGGGGGGGGAACCTACGAGCAGTACTTC. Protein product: CASSETISGGGTYEQYF.

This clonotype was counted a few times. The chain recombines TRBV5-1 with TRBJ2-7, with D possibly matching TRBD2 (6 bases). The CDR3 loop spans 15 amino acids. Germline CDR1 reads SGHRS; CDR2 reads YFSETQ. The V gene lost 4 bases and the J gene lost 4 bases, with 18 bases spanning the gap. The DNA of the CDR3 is TGCGCCAGCAGCCCCACCGGGTCGGAGGGGTACGAGCAGTACTTC. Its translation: CASSPTGSEGYEQYF.

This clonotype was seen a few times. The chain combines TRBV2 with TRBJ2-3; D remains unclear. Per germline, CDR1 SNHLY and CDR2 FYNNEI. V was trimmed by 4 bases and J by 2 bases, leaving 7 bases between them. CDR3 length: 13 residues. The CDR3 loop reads CASSADLTDTQYF. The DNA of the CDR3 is TGTGCCAGCAGTGCTGACCTCACAGATACGCAGTATTTT.